The sequence of this T cell receptor beta chain was determined in a study of blood T cell repertoires in COVID-19. Assay used: immunoSEQ multiplex PCR; TCRdb lists only in-frame clones, some missing. This sample has 200,000 to 300,000 clones, with more than 70% found just once. Germline V gene sequence: CDR1 LGHDT, CDR2 YNNKEL (reference sequence). This CDR3 has 12 residues. Germline trimming cut 8 bases from V and 5 bases from J; bases unmatched to any gene: 6. Source material: PBMCs or T cells enriched from blood (not recorded which). The receptor was derived from a middle-aged woman with acute COVID-19. This chain connects TRBV3-1 (or the pseudogene TRBV3-2) to TRBJ2-7; 7 bases fit TRBD2. CDR3 bases: TGTGCCAGCTCGCGGGGGATAAACGAGCAGTACTTC. Translated, it gives CASSRGINEQYF.